This entry describes one T cell receptor (beta chain). Its antigen is not identified. This sample was included in a study of T cells after yellow fever vaccination. About the study: Those fractions that held only low numbers of cells were prepared using the SMART-Seq v4 Ultra Low Input RNA kit.

General study points: Overall, a small share of clonotypes was seen in both CD4 and CD8 compartments.

The CDR3 totals 13 residues. Per the germline V gene, CDR1 is KGHSH and CDR2 is LQKENI. V shed 3 bases and J shed 3 bases, with 5 bases lying between them. In TCRdb, the 5' RACE reads were re-called with MiXCR into one record per CDR3 protein. The sample shows approximately 150,000 distinct CDR3 sequences, roughly 6.2% of them seen only once. The sample in question was CD4+ T cells sorted from PBMCs, obtained on the day of the first yellow fever vaccination. The chain recombines TRBV18 with TRBJ2-2; D unresolved. This clonotype originated in a young man who received the YFV17D yellow fever vaccine. The CDR3 loop reads CASSPSDTGELFF. The CDR3 nucleotides are TGTGCCAGCTCACCTTCTGACACCGGGGAGCTGTTTTTT.